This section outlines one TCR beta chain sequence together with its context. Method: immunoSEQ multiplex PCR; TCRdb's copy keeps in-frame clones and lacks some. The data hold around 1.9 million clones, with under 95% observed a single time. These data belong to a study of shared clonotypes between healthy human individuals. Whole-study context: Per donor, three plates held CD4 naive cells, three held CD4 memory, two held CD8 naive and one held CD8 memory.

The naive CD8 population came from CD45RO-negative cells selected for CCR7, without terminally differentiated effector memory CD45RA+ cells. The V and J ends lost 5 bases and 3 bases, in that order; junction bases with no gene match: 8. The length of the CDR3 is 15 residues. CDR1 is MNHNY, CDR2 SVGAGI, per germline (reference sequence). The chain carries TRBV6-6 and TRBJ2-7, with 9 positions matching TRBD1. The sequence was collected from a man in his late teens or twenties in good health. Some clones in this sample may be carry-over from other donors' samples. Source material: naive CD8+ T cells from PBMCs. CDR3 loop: CASSHSTGGSYEQYF. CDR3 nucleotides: TGTGCCAGCAGTCATTCAACAGGGGGCAGCTACGAGCAGTACTTC.